This T cell receptor beta chain was obtained from a study of cytomegalovirus exposure and HLA in healthy donors. General observations from the study: Common viral pathogens seemed, in a later analysis, to connect with several of the most significant clusters. In an earlier analysis, most TCR beta V segments were productive about 87% or about 30% of the time. In a later analysis, the majority of CMV-associated beta chains seemingly showed HLA restriction.

It was with 60 Vbeta and 13 Jbeta primers that the PCR ran. Profiled with immunoSEQ multiplex PCR; TCRdb holds only in-frame clones, not every one. Of fewer than 100,000 clones in the sample, roughly three quarters were seen once. There are a few counts of this clone. As yet, its antigen is unknown. Sample: PBMCs. The sequence was collected from a woman aged 55-70 years in good health and CMV-seronegative.

This CDR3 reads CASSLGQGWGGYTF. The CDR3 coding sequence is TGTGCCAGCAGCTTGGGACAGGGTTGGGGTGGCTACACCTTC. The chain combines TRBV11-2 with TRBJ1-2, with 9 bases matching TRBD1. Germline assignment: CDR1 SGHAT and CDR2 FQNNGV. CDR3 size: 14 residues. V dropped 3 bases and J dropped 7; count of bases not matched to a gene: 6.